This T cell receptor (beta chain) was retrieved from a study of cytomegalovirus exposure and HLA in healthy donors. The PCR ran on 60 Vbeta and 13 Jbeta primers. Clones were sequenced by immunoSEQ multiplex PCR, and TCRdb holds only the in-frame ones, with some missing. The sample records some 150,000 clones, 65% to 90% being singletons. V gave up 5 bases and J gave up 1 base, with 11 bases separating them. The CDR3 extends over 15 amino acids. Per germline, CDR1 SNHLY and CDR2 FYNNEI. The sample comprised PBMCs. The chain uses TRBV2 and TRBJ2-2, with a possible D match to TRBD1 (6 bases). This clonotype was sampled from a man aged 50-60 years in good health and CMV-seropositive. The CDR3 loop reads CASSNRVGNTGELFF. The CDR3 DNA sequence: TGTGCCAGCAGTAACAGGGTTGGGAACACCGGGGAGCTGTTTTTT.